This T cell receptor beta chain was sequenced during a study of blood T cell repertoires in COVID-19. The overall study: There were acute and convalescent COVID-19 samples, and they came from the United States, Italy and Spain.

Per the germline V gene, CDR1 is MNHEY and CDR2 is SMNVEV (reference sequence). Trimming took off 3 bases at V and 5 bases at J, with 17 bases between the two ends. This CDR3 is 16 amino acids long. The protocol was immunoSEQ multiplex PCR, while the TCRdb copy is restricted to in-frame clones and leaves out a portion. This table holds 150,000 or so clones, roughly nine tenths found once. The clonotype comes from a man aged 45-65 years with acute or convalescent COVID-19. This chain connects TRBV27 to TRBJ1-5, with D unresolved. Sequences were obtained from peripheral blood. This CDR3 reads CASSLLAGAGHQPQHF. CDR3 nucleotide sequence: TGTGCCAGCAGTTTGTTAGCGGGAGCGGGCCATCAGCCCCAGCATTTT.